The clone carrying this T cell receptor beta chain was observed a single time. Antigen specificity is unknown. The data were obtained in a study of radiotherapy plus CTLA-4 blockade in lung cancer. On the study more broadly: Disease control was achieved by less than 40% of patients, and objective responses by 18%.

V dropped 1 base and J dropped 7 bases, with 16 bases sitting between them. Germline V gene data show CDR1 as WSHSY and CDR2 as SAAADI. The CDR3 spans 15 residues. The method was immunoSEQ multiplex PCR; TCRdb's version includes in-frame clones alone and lacks a portion of them. The repertoire holds roughly 130,000 clones, with 85% to 90% as singletons. People whose metastatic non-small-cell lung cancer was chemo-refractory got focal radiation along with CTLA-4 blockade by ipilimumab. Findings of the study overall: Radiotherapy was combined with ipilimumab, and tumor-derived TCR clones then expanded in blood.

The V gene is TRBV10-2, the J gene TRBJ1-2; TRBD1 is a possible D gene (6 bases). The receptor was isolated from a human donor with non-small cell lung cancer that progressed on radiotherapy plus ipilimumab. The sample in question was peripheral blood, obtained from a patient treated with radiotherapy plus ipilimumab. Here the CDR3 DNA reads TGCGCCAGCAGTGAGTTCGGGGGCGCGTCGTCTGGCTACACCTTC. Its protein product is CASSEFGGASSGYTF.